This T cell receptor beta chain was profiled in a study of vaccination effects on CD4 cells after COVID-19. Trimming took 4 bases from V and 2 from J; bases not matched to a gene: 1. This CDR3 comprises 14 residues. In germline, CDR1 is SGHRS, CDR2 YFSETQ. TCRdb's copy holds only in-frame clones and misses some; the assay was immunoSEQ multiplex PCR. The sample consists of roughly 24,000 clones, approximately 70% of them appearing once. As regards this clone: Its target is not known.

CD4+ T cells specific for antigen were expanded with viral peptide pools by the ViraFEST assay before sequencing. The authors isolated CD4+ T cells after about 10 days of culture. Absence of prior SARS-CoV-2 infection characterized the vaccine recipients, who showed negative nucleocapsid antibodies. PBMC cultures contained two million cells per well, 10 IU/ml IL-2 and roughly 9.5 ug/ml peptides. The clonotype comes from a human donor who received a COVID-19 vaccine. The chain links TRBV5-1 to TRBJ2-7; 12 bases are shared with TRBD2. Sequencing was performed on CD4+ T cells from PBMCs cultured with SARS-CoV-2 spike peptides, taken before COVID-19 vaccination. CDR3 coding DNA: TGCGCCAGCAGCACTAGCGGGGGGCCCTACGAGCAGTACTTC. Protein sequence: CASSTSGGPYEQYF.